This T cell receptor (beta chain) was sequenced for a study of graft-versus-host responses after intestinal transplantation (dated by TCRdb to about 2021). As for the study more broadly: The transplants that recipients received were multivisceral, liver-intestinal, or isolated intestinal. Every recipient was given anti-thymocyte globulin induction, then maintenance tacrolimus and steroids for 3 to 4 years. After intestinal transplantation, graft-versus-host and host-versus-graft alloreactive T cell clones were followed in the graft, circulation and bone marrow using bulk TCR-beta CDR3 sequencing. To identify alloreactive clones, pre-transplant mixed lymphocyte reaction products were sequenced and compared with unstimulated pre-transplant donor and recipient T cells. Of the roughly 25 intestinal transplant recipients enrolled in the cohort, one of whom was a retransplant, a few patients without pretransplant specimens were excluded. A peak of at least 4% donor T cells among recipient peripheral blood mononuclear cells was the definition used for donor T cell macrochimerism. Rather than being sequenced by the commercial service, samples from a few later patients were sequenced in-house on an Illumina MiSeq and processed with MiXCR.

According to the study, the label for this sample's time point signals: cells obtained before transplantation from donor or recipient. CD3+CD4+ and CD3+CD8+ populations were FACS-sorted from unstimulated pre-transplant donor and recipient cells taken from spleen or lymph nodes. As encoded in the germline V gene, CDR1 is WSHSY while CDR2 is SAAADI. The CDR3, cysteine through phenylalanine, is 15 amino acids long. The read is trimmed to its CDR3 DNA, 45 bases read in frame from base 1. The germline V end is reduced by 5 bases and the J end by 5 bases; junction bases left unmatched: 5. To note about this clone: No antigen is known for it. Base qualities are not provided; no much larger clone lies one nucleotide away.

The paper's findings and limits, for the study overall: Conclusions were limited by the relatively low number and heterogeneity of intestinal transplant patients. In the allografts of patients with donor T cell macrochimerism, GvH to HvG T cell clonal ratios were high. Early after transplant, peak levels of circulating GvH clones were found to be associated with declines in HvG clones. GvH clones were detected in recipient bone marrow, and some of these GvH clones were observed earlier in ileal mucosa or blood, consistent with an intestinal mucosal origin.

The library was obtained by the immunoSEQ multiplex PCR assay. For most patients, genomic DNA was isolated using the Qiagen DNeasy Blood and Tissue Kit and was shipped frozen to Adaptive Biotechnologies for TCR sequencing. High-throughput TCR-beta CDR3 sequencing of genomic DNA from most patients was performed by Adaptive Biotechnologies. In the paper's pipeline: TCR sequencing data were retrieved from Adaptive's ImmunoSEQ software for around 20 patients, whereas a few other patients were processed with MiXCR and VDJtools. To correct CD4 versus CD8 sorting errors, sequences present in both subsets at a frequency ratio below 5:1 were removed. Because the origin of CDR3 nucleotide sequences shared between donor and recipient could not be assigned, those sequences were removed. Alloreactive clones required at least 2-fold expansion over unstimulated cells and minimum CFSE-low frequency of 0.002% (template counts) or 0.001% (read counts). A clone was considered mappable if detected in the sequenced pre-transplant spleen, lymph node, or MLR CFSE-low populations of the donor or recipient. Cumulative frequency of alloreactive clones was calculated as a percentage of all sequences weighted by copy number. TCRdb carries this immuneACCESS record with in-frame sequences only. Its versions omit some clonotypes, under half of them owing to an unresolved V gene in the studies checked, with the rest unexplained. Clone size and the V and J calls come from that table; the DNA yielded D and trimming. The sample profile shows about 100,000 clones; less than 90% of them were found once. Together, the top ten hold 0.85% to 1% of the sample.

The chain joins TRBV10-2 to TRBJ2-5; 13 bases in the junction line up with TRBD2. This sequence was found in a human donor who was the organ donor for an intestinal transplant. Specimen: unstimulated CD4+ T cells sorted from spleen or lymph node cells, collected before transplant. This receptor has the CDR3 CASSRLAGGWETQYF. The nucleotide sequence is given as TGCGCCAGCAGTAGACTAGCGGGGGGTTGGGAGACCCAGTACTTC.